This section outlines one T cell receptor beta chain sequence together with its context. The record originates from a study of blood T cell repertoires in COVID-19. Across the study: Italy, Spain and the United States were the sources of the convalescent and acute COVID-19 samples. In each case, the material was cDNA or gDNA derived from T cells, B-cell-depleted T cells, or PBMCs.

V dropped 0 bases and J dropped 4 bases, with 7 bases sitting between them. The CDR3 contains 13 residues. Germline V gives CDR1 LNHNV, CDR2 YYDKDF (reference sequence). In the authors' methods: Researchers report that nucleated cell counts were estimated from reference gene primer amplification. TCRdb's copy holds only in-frame clones and misses some; the assay was immunoSEQ multiplex PCR. The V and J calls and clone size were taken over from that table, and D and trimming were inferred from the DNA. This table has approximately 240,000 clones, over 75% appearing once. The chain has TRBV15 and TRBJ2-7; D gene uncertain. The sequencing input was peripheral blood. This sequence was found in a woman aged 40 to 50 who had recovered from COVID-19. The CDR3 loop reads CATSRDIEYEQYF. CDR3 bases: TGTGCCACCAGCAGAGATATCGAGTACGAGCAGTACTTC.